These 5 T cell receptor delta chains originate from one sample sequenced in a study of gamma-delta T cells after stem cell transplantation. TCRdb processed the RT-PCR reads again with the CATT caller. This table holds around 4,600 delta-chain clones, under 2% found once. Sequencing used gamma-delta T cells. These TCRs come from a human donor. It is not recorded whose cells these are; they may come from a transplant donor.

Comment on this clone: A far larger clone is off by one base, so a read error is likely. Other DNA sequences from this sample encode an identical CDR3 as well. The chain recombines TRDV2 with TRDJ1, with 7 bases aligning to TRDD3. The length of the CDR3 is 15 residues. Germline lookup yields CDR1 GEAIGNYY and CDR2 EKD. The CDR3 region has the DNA TGTGCCTGTGACACTCTGGGGGTCTACACCGATAAGCTCATCTTT. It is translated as CACDTLGVYTDKLIF.

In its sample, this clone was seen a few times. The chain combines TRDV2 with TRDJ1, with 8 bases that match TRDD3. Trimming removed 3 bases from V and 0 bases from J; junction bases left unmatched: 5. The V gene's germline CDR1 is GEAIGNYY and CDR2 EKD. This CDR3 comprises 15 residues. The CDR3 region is CACDPLGEHTDKLIF. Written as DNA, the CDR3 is TGTGCCTGTGACCCGCTGGGGGAACACACCGATAAACTCATCTTT.

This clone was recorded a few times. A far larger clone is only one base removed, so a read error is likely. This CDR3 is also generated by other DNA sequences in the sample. This CDR3 is CACDTVVRDTPEETSWDTRQMFF. DNA for the CDR3: TGTGCCTGTGACACCGTTGTCCGGGATACGCCGGAAGAAACCTCCTGGGACACCCGACAGATGTTCTTC. V and J are TRDV2 and TRDJ3; 8 bases line up with TRDD3. Per the germline V gene, CDR1 is GEAIGNYY and CDR2 is EKD. CDR3 length: 23 amino acids.

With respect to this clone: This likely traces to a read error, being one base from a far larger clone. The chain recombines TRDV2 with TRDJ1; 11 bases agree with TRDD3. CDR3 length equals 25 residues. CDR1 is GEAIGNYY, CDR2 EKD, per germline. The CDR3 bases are TGTGCCTGTGGCACCTTAAATCCTCCCATACTGGGGGATAAGGGACCAGACCGTATGACCGATAAACTCATCTTT. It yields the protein CACGTLNPPILGDKGPDRMTDKLIF.

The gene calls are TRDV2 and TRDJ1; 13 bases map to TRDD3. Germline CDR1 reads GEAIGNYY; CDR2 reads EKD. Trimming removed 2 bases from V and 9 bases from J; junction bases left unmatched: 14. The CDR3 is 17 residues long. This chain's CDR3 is CACDILLGDTKNRELIF. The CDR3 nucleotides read TGTGCCTGTGACATTTTACTGGGGGATACGAAGAACAGGGAACTCATCTTT.